One TCR beta chain is described in this entry. The data are from a study of blood T cell repertoires in COVID-19. Study-level background: Samples came from the United States, Italy and Spain, spanning acute and convalescent COVID-19. Nucleic acid was either cDNA or gDNA, and it came from T cells, B-cell-depleted T cells, or PBMCs.

Clones were read by immunoSEQ multiplex PCR, and TCRdb kept only the in-frame ones, dropping some. The sample lists over 110,000 clones, approximately 88% occurring once. The CDR3 extends over 12 amino acids. Trimming removed 1 base at V and 2 bases at J, with 5 bases between. From germline, CDR1 is SQVTM and CDR2 ANQGSEA. This TCR derives from a human donor in a cohort sampled during active COVID-19. Sequencing was performed on peripheral blood. The rearrangement links TRBV29-1 to TRBJ2-5; D unresolved. CDR3 DNA sequence: TGCAGCGTTGAAGGGCCTCAAGAGACCCAGTACTTC. Amino acid sequence: CSVEGPQETQYF.